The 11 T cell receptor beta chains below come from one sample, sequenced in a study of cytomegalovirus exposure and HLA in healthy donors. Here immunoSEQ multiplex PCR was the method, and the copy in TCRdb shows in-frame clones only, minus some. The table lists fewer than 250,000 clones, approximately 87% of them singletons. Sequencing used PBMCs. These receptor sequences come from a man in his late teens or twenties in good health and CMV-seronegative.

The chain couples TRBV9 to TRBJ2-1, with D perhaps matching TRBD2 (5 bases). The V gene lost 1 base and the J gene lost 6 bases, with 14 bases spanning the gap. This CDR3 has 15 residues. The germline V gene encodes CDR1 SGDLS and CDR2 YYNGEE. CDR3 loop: CASSVYRGWTNEQFF. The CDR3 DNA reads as TGTGCCAGCAGCGTATATCGGGGTTGGACCAATGAGCAGTTCTTC.

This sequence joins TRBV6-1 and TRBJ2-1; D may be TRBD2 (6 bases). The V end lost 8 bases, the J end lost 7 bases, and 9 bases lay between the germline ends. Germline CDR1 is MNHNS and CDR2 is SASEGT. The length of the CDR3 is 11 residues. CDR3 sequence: CASYRGNEQFF. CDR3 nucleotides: TGTGCCAGCTACCGGGGGAATGAGCAGTTCTTC.

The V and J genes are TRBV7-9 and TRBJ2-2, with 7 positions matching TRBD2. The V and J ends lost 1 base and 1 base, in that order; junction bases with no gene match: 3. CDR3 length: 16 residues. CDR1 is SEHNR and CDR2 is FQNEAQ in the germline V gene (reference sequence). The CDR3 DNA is TGTGCCAGCAGCTTAGAGGGCGGGAGGAACACCGGGGAGCTGTTTTTT. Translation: CASSLEGGRNTGELFF.

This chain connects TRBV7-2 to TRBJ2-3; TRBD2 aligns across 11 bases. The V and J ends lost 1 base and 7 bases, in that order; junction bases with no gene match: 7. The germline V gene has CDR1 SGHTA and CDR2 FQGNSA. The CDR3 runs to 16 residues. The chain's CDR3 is CASSLDSGGAINTQYF. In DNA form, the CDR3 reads TGTGCCAGCAGCTTAGATAGCGGGGGGGCCATAAATACGCAGTATTTT.

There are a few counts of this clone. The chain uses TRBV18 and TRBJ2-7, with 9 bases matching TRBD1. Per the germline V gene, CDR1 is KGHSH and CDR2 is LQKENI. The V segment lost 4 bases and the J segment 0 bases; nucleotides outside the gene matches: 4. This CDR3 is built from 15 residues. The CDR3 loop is CASSLQGAFSYEQYF. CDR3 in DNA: TGTGCCAGCTCACTACAGGGGGCCTTCTCCTACGAGCAGTACTTC.

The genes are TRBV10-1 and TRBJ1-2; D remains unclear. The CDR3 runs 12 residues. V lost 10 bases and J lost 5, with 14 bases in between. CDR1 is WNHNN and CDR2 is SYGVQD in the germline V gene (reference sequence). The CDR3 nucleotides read TGCGCCACCGAGGTGGCGAGTTATGGCTACACCTTC. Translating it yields CATEVASYGYTF.

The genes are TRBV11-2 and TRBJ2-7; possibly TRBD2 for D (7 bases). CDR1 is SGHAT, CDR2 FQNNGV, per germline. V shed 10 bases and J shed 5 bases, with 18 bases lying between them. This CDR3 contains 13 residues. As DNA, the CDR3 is TGTGCCACCCGAGGGGGGGTGGAGGACGAGCAGTACTTC. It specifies CATRGGVEDEQYF.

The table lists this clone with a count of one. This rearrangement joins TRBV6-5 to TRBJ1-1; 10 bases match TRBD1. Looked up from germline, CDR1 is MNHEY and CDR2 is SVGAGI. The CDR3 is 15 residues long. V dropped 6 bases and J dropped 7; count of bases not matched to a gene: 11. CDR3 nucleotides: TGTGCCAGCAGGCGGGCGGATGGGACAGGGGATGAAGCTTTCTTT. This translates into CASRRADGTGDEAFF.

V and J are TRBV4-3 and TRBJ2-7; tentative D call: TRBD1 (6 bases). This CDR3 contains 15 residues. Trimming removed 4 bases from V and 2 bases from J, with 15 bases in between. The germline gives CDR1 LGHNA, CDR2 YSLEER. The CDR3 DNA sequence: TGCGCCAGCAGCCCCCGGACAGACTCTACCTACGAGCAGTACTTC. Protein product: CASSPRTDSTYEQYF.

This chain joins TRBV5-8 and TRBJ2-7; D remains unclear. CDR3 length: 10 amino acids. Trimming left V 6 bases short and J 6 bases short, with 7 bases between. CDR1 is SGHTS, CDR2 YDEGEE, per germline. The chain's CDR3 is CASNESEQYF. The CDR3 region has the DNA TGTGCCAGCAACGAGAGCGAGCAGTACTTC.

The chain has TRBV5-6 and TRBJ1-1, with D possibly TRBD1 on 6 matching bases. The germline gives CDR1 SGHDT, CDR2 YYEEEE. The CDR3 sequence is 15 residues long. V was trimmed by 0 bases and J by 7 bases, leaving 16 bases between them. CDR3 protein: CASSLAANRAVEAFF. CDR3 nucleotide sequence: TGTGCCAGCAGCTTGGCGGCCAACAGGGCCGTTGAAGCTTTCTTT.